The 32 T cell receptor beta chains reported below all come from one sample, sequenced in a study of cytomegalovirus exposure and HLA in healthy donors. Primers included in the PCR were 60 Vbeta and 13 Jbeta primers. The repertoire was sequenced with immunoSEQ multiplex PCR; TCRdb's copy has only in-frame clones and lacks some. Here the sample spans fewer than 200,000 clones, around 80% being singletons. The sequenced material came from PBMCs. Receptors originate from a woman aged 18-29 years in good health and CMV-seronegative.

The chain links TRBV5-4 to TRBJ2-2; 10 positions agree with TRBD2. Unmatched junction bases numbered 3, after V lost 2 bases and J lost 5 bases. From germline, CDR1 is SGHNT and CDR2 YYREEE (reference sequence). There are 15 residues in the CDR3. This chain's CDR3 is CASSLAGGNTGELFF. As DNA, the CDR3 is TGTGCCAGCAGCTTAGCGGGAGGGAATACCGGGGAGCTGTTTTTT.

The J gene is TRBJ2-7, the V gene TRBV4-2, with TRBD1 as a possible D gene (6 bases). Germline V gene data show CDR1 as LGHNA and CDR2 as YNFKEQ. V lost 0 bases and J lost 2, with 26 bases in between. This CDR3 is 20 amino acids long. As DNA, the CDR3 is TGTGCCAGCAGCCAAGATCCGGGACGTGAGGGCACAGGGCTGGCCTACGAGCAGTACTTC. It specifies CASSQDPGREGTGLAYEQYF.

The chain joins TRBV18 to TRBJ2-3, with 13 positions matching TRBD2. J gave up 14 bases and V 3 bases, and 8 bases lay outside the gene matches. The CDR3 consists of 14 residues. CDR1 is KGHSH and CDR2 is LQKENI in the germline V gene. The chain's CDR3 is CASSPGLAGFSWYF. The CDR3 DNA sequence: TGTGCCAGCTCACCGGGACTAGCGGGATTCTCGTGGTATTTT. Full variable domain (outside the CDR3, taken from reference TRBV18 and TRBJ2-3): NAGVMQNPRHLVRRRGQEARLRCSPMKGHSHVYWYRQLPEEGLKFMVYLQKENIIDESGMPKERFSAEFPKEGPSILRIQQVVRGDSAAYFCASSPGLAGFSWYFGPGTRLTVL.

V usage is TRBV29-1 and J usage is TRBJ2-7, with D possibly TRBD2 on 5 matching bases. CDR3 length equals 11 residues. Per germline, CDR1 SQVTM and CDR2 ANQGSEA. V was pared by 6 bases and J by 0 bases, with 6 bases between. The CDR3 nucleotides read TGCAGCGTAGGGAGCTCCTACGAGCAGTACTTC. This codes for CSVGSSYEQYF.

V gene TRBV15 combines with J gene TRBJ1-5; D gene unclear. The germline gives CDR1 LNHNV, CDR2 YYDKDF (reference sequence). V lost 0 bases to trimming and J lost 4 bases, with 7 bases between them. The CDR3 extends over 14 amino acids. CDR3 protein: CATSRDLRNQPQHF. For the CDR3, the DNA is TGTGCCACCAGCAGAGACCTTAGAAATCAGCCCCAGCATTTT.

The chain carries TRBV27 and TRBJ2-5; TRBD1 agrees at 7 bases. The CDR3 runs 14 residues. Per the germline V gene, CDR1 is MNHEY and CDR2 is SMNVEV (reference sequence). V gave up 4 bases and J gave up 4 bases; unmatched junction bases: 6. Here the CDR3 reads CASSSTGDGETQYF. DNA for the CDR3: TGTGCCAGCAGTTCCACAGGGGACGGAGAGACCCAGTACTTC.

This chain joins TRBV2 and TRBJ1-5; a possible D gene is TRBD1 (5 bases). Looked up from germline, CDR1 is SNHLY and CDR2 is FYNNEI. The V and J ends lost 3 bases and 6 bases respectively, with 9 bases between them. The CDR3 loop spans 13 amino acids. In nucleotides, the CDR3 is TGTGCCAGCAGTGACAGGGAGGTTCAGCCCCAGCATTTT. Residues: CASSDREVQPQHF.

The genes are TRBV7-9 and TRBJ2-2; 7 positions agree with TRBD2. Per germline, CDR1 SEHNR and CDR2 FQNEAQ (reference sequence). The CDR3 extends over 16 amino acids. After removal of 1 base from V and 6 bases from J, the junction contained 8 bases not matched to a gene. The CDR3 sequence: CASSLVRASGAGELFF. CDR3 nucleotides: TGTGCCAGCAGCTTAGTCAGGGCTAGCGGCGCCGGGGAGCTGTTTTTT.

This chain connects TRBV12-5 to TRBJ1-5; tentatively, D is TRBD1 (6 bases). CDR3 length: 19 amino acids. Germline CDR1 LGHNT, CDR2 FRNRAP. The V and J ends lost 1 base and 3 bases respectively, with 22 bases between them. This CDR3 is CASGLGREGVAGPNQPQHF. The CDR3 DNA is TGTGCTAGTGGTTTGGGACGGGAGGGGGTCGCAGGCCCCAATCAGCCCCAGCATTTT.

The CDR3 region has the DNA TGTGCCAGTAGTATAGACCCAGGGGAGGCTTTCTTT. This encodes CASSIDPGEAFF. V and J are TRBV19 and TRBJ1-1, with D tentatively TRBD1 (6 bases). Germline assignment: CDR1 LNHDA and CDR2 SQIVND (reference sequence). The ends were cut back, 0 bases at V and 11 bases at J, with 10 bases in the middle. The CDR3 sequence is 12 residues long.

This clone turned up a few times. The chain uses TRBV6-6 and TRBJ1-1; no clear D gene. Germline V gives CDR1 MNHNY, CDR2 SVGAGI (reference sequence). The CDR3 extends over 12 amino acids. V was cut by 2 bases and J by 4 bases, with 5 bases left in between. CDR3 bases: TGTGCCAGCAGTTACCCAGTCACTGAAGCTTTCTTT. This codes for CASSYPVTEAFF.

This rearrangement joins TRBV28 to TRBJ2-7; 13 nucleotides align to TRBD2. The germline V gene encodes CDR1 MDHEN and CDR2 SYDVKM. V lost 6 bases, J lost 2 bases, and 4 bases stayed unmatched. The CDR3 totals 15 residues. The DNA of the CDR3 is TGTGCCAGCAGACCCGGACTAGCGGGAGCCTACGAGCAGTACTTC. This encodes CASRPGLAGAYEQYF.

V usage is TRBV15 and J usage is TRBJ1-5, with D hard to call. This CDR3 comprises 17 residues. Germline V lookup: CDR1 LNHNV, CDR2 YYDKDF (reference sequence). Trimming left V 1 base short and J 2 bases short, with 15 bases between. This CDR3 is CATSRGAMESGNQPQHF. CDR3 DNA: TGTGCCACCAGCAGAGGTGCAATGGAGTCTGGCAATCAGCCCCAGCATTTT.

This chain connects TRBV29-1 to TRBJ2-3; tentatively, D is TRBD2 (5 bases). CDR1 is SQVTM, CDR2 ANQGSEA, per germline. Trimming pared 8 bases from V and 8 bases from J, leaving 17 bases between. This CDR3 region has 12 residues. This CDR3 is CSPAEPGGTQYF. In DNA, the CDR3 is TGCAGCCCCGCCGAACCCGGAGGTACGCAGTATTTT.

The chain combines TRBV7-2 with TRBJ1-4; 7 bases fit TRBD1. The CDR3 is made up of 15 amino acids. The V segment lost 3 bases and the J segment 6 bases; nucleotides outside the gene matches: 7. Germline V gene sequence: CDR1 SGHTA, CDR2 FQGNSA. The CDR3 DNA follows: TGTGCCAGCAGCTTGAGGGGGACAGCCGATGAAAAACTGTTTTTT. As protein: CASSLRGTADEKLFF.

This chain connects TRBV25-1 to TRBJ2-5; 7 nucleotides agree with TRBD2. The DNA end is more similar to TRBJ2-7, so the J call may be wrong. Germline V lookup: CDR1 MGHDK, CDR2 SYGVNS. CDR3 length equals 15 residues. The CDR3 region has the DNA TGTGCCAGCAGTGAATTCCTCGGGGGGTCCTACGAGCAGTACTTC. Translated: CASSEFLGGSYEQYF.

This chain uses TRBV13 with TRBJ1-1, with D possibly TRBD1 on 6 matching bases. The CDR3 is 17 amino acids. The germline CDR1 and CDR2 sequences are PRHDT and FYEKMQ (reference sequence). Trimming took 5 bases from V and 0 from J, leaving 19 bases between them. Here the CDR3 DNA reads TGTGCCAGCAGCCAGGAAGGAGGGGGGGAGATGAACACTGAAGCTTTCTTT. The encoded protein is CASSQEGGGEMNTEAFF.

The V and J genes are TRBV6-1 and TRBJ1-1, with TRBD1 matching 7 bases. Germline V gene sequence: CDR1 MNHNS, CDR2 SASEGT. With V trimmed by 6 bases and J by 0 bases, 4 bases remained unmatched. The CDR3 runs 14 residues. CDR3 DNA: TGTGCCAGCAGGTGGGACAGCGTGAACACTGAAGCTTTCTTT. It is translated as CASRWDSVNTEAFF.

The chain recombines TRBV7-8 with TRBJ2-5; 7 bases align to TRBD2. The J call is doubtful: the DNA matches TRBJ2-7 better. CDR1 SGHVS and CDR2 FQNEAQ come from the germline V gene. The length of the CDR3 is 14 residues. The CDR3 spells CASSLAGLAYEQYF. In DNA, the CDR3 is TGTGCCAGCAGCTTAGCTGGACTAGCCTACGAGCAGTACTTC.

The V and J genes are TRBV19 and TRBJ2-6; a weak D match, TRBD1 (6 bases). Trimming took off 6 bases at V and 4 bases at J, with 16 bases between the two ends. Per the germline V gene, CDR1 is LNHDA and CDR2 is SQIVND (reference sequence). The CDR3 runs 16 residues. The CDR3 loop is CASRRQVISGANVLTF. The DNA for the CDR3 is TGTGCCAGTAGGAGACAGGTGATTTCCGGGGCCAACGTCCTGACTTTC.

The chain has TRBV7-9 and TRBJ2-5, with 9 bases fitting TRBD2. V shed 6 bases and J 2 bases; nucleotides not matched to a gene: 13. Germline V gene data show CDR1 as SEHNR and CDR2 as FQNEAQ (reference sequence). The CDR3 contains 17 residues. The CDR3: CASRHGLAGTFQETQYF. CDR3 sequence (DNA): TGTGCCAGCAGGCATGGGCTAGCGGGAACTTTTCAAGAGACCCAGTACTTC. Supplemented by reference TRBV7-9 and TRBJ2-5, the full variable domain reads DTGVSQNPRHKITKRGQNVTFRCDPISEHNRLYWYRQTLGQGPEFLTYFQNEAQLEKSRLLSDRFSAERPKGSFSTLEIQRTEQGDSAMYLCASRHGLAGTFQETQYFGPGTRLLVL.

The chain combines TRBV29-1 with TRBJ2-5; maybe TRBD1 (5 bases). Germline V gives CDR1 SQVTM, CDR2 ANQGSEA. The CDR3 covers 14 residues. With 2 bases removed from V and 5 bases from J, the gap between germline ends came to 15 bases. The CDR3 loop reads CSVETGGNGETQYF. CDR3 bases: TGCAGCGTTGAAACAGGCGGTAACGGCGAGACCCAGTACTTC.

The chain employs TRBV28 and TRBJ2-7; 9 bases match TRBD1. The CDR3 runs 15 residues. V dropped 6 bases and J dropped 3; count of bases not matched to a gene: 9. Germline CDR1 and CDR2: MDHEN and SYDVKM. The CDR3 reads CASRPRDRAVYEQYF. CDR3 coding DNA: TGTGCCAGCAGGCCTCGGGACAGGGCCGTCTACGAGCAGTACTTC.

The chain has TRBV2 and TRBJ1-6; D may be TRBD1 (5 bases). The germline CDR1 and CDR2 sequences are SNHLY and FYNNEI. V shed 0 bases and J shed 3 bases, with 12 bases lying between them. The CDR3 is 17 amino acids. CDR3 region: CASSEAVGGGYNSPLHF. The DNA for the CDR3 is TGTGCCAGCAGTGAAGCAGTTGGGGGGGGCTATAATTCACCCCTCCACTTT.

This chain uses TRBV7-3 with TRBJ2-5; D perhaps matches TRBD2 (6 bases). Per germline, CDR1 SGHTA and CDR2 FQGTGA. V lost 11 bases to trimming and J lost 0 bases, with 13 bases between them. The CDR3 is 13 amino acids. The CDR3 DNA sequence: TGTGCCGGACTACCGGGGAACCAAGAGACCCAGTACTTC. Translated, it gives CAGLPGNQETQYF.

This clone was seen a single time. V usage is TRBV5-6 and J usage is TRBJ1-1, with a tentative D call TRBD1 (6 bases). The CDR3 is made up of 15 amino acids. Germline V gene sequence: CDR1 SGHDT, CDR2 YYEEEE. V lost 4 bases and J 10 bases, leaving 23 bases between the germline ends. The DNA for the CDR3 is TGTGCCAGCAGCCAACTAATGGGCCAGGGGAGCTCAGCTTTCTTT. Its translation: CASSQLMGQGSSAFF.

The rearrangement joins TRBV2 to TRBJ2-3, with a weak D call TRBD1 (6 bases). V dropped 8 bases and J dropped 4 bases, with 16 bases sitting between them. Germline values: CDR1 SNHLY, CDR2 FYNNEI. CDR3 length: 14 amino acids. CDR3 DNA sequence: TGTGCCAGCGAAACAGGGTTTCGTGCAGATACGCAGTATTTT. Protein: CASETGFRADTQYF.

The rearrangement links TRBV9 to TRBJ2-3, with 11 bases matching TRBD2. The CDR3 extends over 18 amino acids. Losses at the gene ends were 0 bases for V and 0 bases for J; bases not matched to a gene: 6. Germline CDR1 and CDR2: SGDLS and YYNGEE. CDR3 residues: CASSVGVLAGGSTDTQYF. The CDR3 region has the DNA TGTGCCAGCAGCGTAGGGGTGCTAGCGGGAGGAAGCACAGATACGCAGTATTTT.

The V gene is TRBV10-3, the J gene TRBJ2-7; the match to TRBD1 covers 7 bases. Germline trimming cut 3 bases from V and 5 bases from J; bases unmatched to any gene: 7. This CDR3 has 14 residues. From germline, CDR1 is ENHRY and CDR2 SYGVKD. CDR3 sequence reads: CAISEGDRKNEQYF. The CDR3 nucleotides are TGTGCCATCAGTGAAGGGGACAGAAAAAACGAGCAGTACTTC.

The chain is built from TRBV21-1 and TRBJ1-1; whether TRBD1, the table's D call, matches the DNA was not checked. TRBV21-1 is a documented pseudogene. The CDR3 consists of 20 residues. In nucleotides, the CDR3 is TGTGCCAGCAGCAAAGGAGAGATGGACAGGGGACTTCCTCTGAACACTGAAGCTTTCTTT. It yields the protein CASSKGEMDRGLPLNTEAFF.

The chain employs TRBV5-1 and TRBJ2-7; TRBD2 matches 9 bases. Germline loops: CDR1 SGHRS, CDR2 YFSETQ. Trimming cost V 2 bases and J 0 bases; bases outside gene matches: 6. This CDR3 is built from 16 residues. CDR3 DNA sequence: TGCGCCAGCAGCTTTCTAGCGGGAATCGACTCCTACGAGCAGTACTTC. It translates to CASSFLAGIDSYEQYF.

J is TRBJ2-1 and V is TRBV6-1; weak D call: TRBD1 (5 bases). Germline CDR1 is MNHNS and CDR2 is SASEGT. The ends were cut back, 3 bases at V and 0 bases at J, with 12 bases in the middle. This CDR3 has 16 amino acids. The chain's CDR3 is CASSDSRDSSYNEQFF. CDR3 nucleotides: TGTGCCAGCAGTGATTCCAGGGATTCCTCCTACAATGAGCAGTTCTTC.